A selection of T cell receptor beta chains follows, all from one sample in a study of T cells in Graves' hyperthyroidism and ophthalmopathy. TCRdb independently ran MiXCR on the multiplex PCR reads; one entry per CDR3 protein. The table shows a few hundred thousand distinct CDR3 sequences, with 15% occurring only once. Sequenced material: blood. These receptors originate from a woman aged 25-40 years with Graves' hyperthyroidism. Each CDR3 is given with its conserved first and last residue. The order of the fields is J gene, D gene, clone size, V gene, CDR3 protein, CDR3 DNA. A D gene is named only where the DNA matches it firmly. Clone size is stated in some rows and not others, as once, few, many or a class when expanded.

j_gene: TRBJ2-3; d_gene: -; abundance: many; v_gene: TRBV18; CDR3aa: CASSTIFRADSTDTQYF; CDR3nt: TGTGCCAGCTCAACAATTTTCAGGGCAGATAGCACAGATACGCAGTATTTT
j_gene: TRBJ2-1; d_gene: TRBD2; abundance: many; v_gene: TRBV28; CDR3aa: CASRNAGLDKNEQFF; CDR3nt: TGTGCCAGCAGGAATGCGGGACTAGATAAGAATGAGCAGTTCTTC
j_gene: TRBJ1-3; d_gene: -; abundance: -; v_gene: TRBV20-1; CDR3aa: CSVPGALNSGNTIYF; CDR3nt: TGCAGTGTGCCGGGAGCTCTAAACTCTGGAAACACCATATATTTT
j_gene: TRBJ2-4; d_gene: TRBD1; abundance: many; v_gene: TRBV6-6; CDR3aa: CASSYSLTGKPDIQYF; CDR3nt: TGTGCCAGCAGTTACTCCTTGACAGGGAAGCCGGACATTCAGTACTTC
j_gene: TRBJ2-1; d_gene: -; abundance: -; v_gene: TRBV24-1; CDR3aa: CATSDLVPSSYNEQFF; CDR3nt: TGTGCCACCAGTGATTTGGTACCGAGCTCCTACAATGAGCAGTTCTTC
j_gene: TRBJ2-1; d_gene: -; abundance: few; v_gene: TRBV6-1; CDR3aa: CASSVPLGGGANNEQFF; CDR3nt: TGTGCCAGCAGTGTCCCCTTGGGAGGGGGCGCAAACAATGAGCAGTTCTTC
j_gene: TRBJ2-7; d_gene: TRBD2; abundance: -; v_gene: TRBV20-1; CDR3aa: CSAPTSKYEQYF; CDR3nt: TGCAGTGCCCCGACTAGCAAGTACGAGCAGTACTTC
j_gene: TRBJ1-5; d_gene: -; abundance: -; v_gene: TRBV19; CDR3aa: CARTRDRKYSNQPQHF; CDR3nt: TGTGCCAGAACACGAGACAGGAAATATAGCAATCAGCCCCAGCATTTT
j_gene: TRBJ1-6; d_gene: TRBD1; abundance: -; v_gene: TRBV19; CDR3aa: CASSAQGAQRRPLHF; CDR3nt: TGTGCCAGTAGTGCTCAGGGGGCGCAGAGGCGACCCCTCCACTTT
j_gene: TRBJ2-3; d_gene: TRBD2; abundance: many; v_gene: TRBV28; CDR3aa: CASSSRLAGSQDTQYF; CDR3nt: TGTGCCAGCAGTTCGAGACTAGCGGGATCCCAAGATACGCAGTATTTT
j_gene: TRBJ1-6; d_gene: -; abundance: many; v_gene: TRBV5-1; CDR3aa: CASSLTGLAYNSPLHF; CDR3nt: TGCGCCAGCAGCTTGACAGGTCTCGCCTATAATTCACCCCTCCACTTT
j_gene: TRBJ1-2; d_gene: -; abundance: -; v_gene: TRBV7-9; CDR3aa: CASSLFGGGIYGYTF; CDR3nt: TGTGCCAGCAGCTTATTCGGCGGGGGGATCTATGGCTACACCTTC
j_gene: TRBJ2-7; d_gene: TRBD2; abundance: -; v_gene: TRBV3-1; CDR3aa: CASSQGAGPTYEQYF; CDR3nt: TGTGCCAGCAGCCAGGGAGCGGGACCCACCTACGAGCAGTACTTC
j_gene: TRBJ2-1; d_gene: -; abundance: many; v_gene: TRBV2; CDR3aa: CASGTSYNEQFF; CDR3nt: TGTGCCAGCGGGACTTCCTACAATGAGCAGTTCTTC
j_gene: TRBJ2-5; d_gene: -; abundance: few; v_gene: TRBV19; CDR3aa: CASSYRSYAAQYF; CDR3nt: TGTGCCAGTAGTTACCGTTCCTACGCGGCCCAGTACTTC
j_gene: TRBJ1-5; d_gene: -; abundance: -; v_gene: TRBV30; CDR3aa: CAWGESQYQPQHF; CDR3nt: TGTGCCTGGGGCGAAAGCCAATATCAGCCCCAGCATTTT
j_gene: TRBJ2-3; d_gene: -; abundance: many; v_gene: TRBV2; CDR3aa: CASNGQMGRDTQYF; CDR3nt: TGTGCCAGCAACGGACAGATGGGTAGGGATACGCAGTATTTT
j_gene: TRBJ1-2; d_gene: TRBD1; abundance: many; v_gene: TRBV6-5; CDR3aa: CASSYKQGAYANYGYTF; CDR3nt: TGTGCCAGCAGTTACAAACAGGGGGCGTATGCTAACTATGGCTACACCTTC
j_gene: TRBJ2-7; d_gene: TRBD1; abundance: many; v_gene: TRBV20-1; CDR3aa: CSARDLASGGQGSYEQYF; CDR3nt: TGCAGTGCTAGAGACCTCGCTTCAGGGGGACAGGGCTCCTACGAGCAGTACTTC
j_gene: TRBJ2-2; d_gene: -; abundance: many; v_gene: TRBV2; CDR3aa: CASSLLKAGTGELFF; CDR3nt: TGTGCCAGCAGTCTCCTGAAAGCAGGGACCGGGGAGCTGTTTTTT
j_gene: TRBJ2-5; d_gene: -; abundance: many; v_gene: TRBV7-9; CDR3aa: CASSLVLETQYF; CDR3nt: TGTGCCAGCAGCTTGGTTCTAGAGACCCAGTACTTC
j_gene: TRBJ2-5; d_gene: TRBD1; abundance: -; v_gene: TRBV20-1; CDR3aa: CSAADRGWKTQYF; CDR3nt: TGCAGTGCTGCGGACAGGGGTTGGAAGACCCAGTACTTC
j_gene: TRBJ1-1; d_gene: -; abundance: many; v_gene: TRBV18; CDR3aa: CASSPRGGDTEAFF; CDR3nt: TGTGCCAGCTCACCCAGGGGAGGCGACACTGAAGCTTTCTTT
j_gene: TRBJ2-7; d_gene: -; abundance: -; v_gene: TRBV20-1; CDR3aa: CSASRRGGGNEQYF; CDR3nt: TGCAGTGCTAGCAGGCGCGGAGGGGGCAACGAGCAGTACTTC
j_gene: TRBJ2-1; d_gene: TRBD2; abundance: -; v_gene: TRBV19; CDR3aa: CASYPRELAGTNEQFF; CDR3nt: TGTGCCAGTTACCCTAGGGAACTAGCGGGAACCAATGAGCAGTTCTTC
j_gene: TRBJ2-1; d_gene: TRBD2; abundance: many; v_gene: TRBV6-1; CDR3aa: CASSAGLAGGYNEQFF; CDR3nt: TGTGCCAGCAGTGCAGGACTAGCGGGCGGTTACAATGAGCAGTTCTTC
j_gene: TRBJ2-7; d_gene: TRBD1; abundance: -; v_gene: TRBV20-1; CDR3aa: CSARVRGQGVYEQYF; CDR3nt: TGCAGTGCTAGAGTAAGGGGACAGGGGGTCTACGAGCAGTACTTC
j_gene: TRBJ1-2; d_gene: TRBD1; abundance: few; v_gene: TRBV10-3; CDR3aa: CAISDYGTALYGYTF; CDR3nt: TGTGCCATCAGTGACTACGGGACAGCCCTTTATGGCTACACCTTC
j_gene: TRBJ2-1; d_gene: TRBD2; abundance: -; v_gene: TRBV6-1; CDR3aa: CASSDHGATSEEQFF; CDR3nt: TGTGCCAGCAGTGACCATGGGGCTACTAGCGAGGAGCAGTTCTTC
j_gene: TRBJ2-5; d_gene: TRBD2; abundance: many; v_gene: TRBV7-8; CDR3aa: CASSLGLAGHQETQYF; CDR3nt: TGTGCCAGCAGCCTCGGACTAGCGGGCCACCAAGAGACCCAGTACTTC
j_gene: TRBJ2-7; d_gene: -; abundance: many; v_gene: TRBV11-2; CDR3aa: CASSPSGNYEQYF; CDR3nt: TGTGCCAGCAGCCCATCCGGGAACTACGAGCAGTACTTC
j_gene: TRBJ2-7; d_gene: TRBD2; abundance: many; v_gene: TRBV6-1; CDR3aa: CASSPRGLAGGSGYEQYF; CDR3nt: TGTGCCAGCAGTCCTCGGGGACTAGCGGGAGGAAGTGGCTACGAGCAGTACTTC
j_gene: TRBJ2-4; d_gene: -; abundance: -; v_gene: TRBV6-1; CDR3aa: CASRNMGNIQYF; CDR3nt: TGTGCCAGCAGGAACATGGGAAACATTCAGTACTTC
j_gene: TRBJ1-4; d_gene: -; abundance: many; v_gene: TRBV28; CDR3aa: CASRPQGNYEKLFF; CDR3nt: TGTGCCAGCAGACCTCAGGGGAACTATGAAAAACTGTTTTTT
j_gene: TRBJ2-1; d_gene: -; abundance: many; v_gene: TRBV27; CDR3aa: CASSTIAISSYNEQFF; CDR3nt: TGTGCCAGCAGTACTATAGCGATAAGCTCCTACAATGAGCAGTTCTTC
j_gene: TRBJ1-1; d_gene: -; abundance: many; v_gene: TRBV7-8; CDR3aa: CASSLAPNTEAFF; CDR3nt: TGTGCCAGCAGCTTAGCCCCGAACACTGAAGCTTTCTTT
j_gene: TRBJ2-3; d_gene: TRBD1; abundance: many; v_gene: TRBV3-1; CDR3aa: CASSQRDRAADTQYF; CDR3nt: TGTGCCAGCAGCCAGAGGGACAGGGCAGCAGATACGCAGTATTTT
j_gene: TRBJ2-3; d_gene: -; abundance: -; v_gene: TRBV9; CDR3aa: CASSVVGGVGTDTQYF; CDR3nt: TGTGCCAGCAGCGTAGTGGGGGGAGTGGGCACAGATACGCAGTATTTT
j_gene: TRBJ2-7; d_gene: -; abundance: many; v_gene: TRBV20-1; CDR3aa: CSARDVGGVYEQYF; CDR3nt: TGCAGTGCTAGAGATGTAGGGGGAGTCTACGAGCAGTACTTC
j_gene: TRBJ2-1; d_gene: TRBD2; abundance: -; v_gene: TRBV7-2; CDR3aa: CASSSGTSGSGYEQFF; CDR3nt: TGTGCCAGCAGCTCCGGGACTAGCGGGAGTGGGTATGAGCAGTTCTTC
j_gene: TRBJ2-5; d_gene: TRBD2; abundance: -; v_gene: TRBV7-9; CDR3aa: CASSLEVGAGVHF; CDR3nt: TGTGCCAGCAGCTTAGAAGTGGGAGCGGGAGTTCACTTC
j_gene: TRBJ2-1; d_gene: TRBD2; abundance: many; v_gene: TRBV11-2; CDR3aa: CASSPLRGQGGTSGNNEQFF; CDR3nt: TGTGCCAGCAGCCCCCTGCGAGGACAGGGCGGGACTAGCGGGAACAATGAGCAGTTCTTC
j_gene: TRBJ2-7; d_gene: -; abundance: many; v_gene: TRBV6-1; CDR3aa: CASRSPALYEQYF; CDR3nt: TGTGCCAGCCGGTCGCCAGCGCTCTACGAGCAGTACTTC
j_gene: TRBJ2-7; d_gene: TRBD2; abundance: -; v_gene: TRBV4-1; CDR3aa: CASSEERTSSYEQYF; CDR3nt: TGCGCCAGCAGCGAAGAACGGACTAGCTCCTACGAGCAGTACTTC
j_gene: TRBJ2-3; d_gene: TRBD2; abundance: many; v_gene: TRBV3-1; CDR3aa: CASSQAPSGTSTDTQYF; CDR3nt: TGTGCCAGCAGCCAAGCTCCTAGCGGGACTAGCACAGATACGCAGTATTTT
j_gene: TRBJ2-7; d_gene: -; abundance: many; v_gene: TRBV12-3/TRBV12-4; CDR3aa: CASSLAAGIDEQYF; CDR3nt: TGTGCCAGCAGTTTAGCGGCAGGGATCGACGAGCAGTACTTC
j_gene: TRBJ1-3; d_gene: -; abundance: -; v_gene: TRBV12-3/TRBV12-4; CDR3aa: CASRRDIYSGNTIYF; CDR3nt: TGTGCCAGCAGACGGGACATCTACTCTGGAAACACCATATATTTT
j_gene: TRBJ1-1; d_gene: -; abundance: -; v_gene: TRBV11-2; CDR3aa: CASSLGGGSEAFF; CDR3nt: TGTGCCAGCAGCTTAGGGGGAGGGTCTGAAGCTTTCTTT
j_gene: TRBJ2-3; d_gene: TRBD2; abundance: many; v_gene: TRBV20-1; CDR3aa: CSASTSGTADTQYF; CDR3nt: TGCAGTGCTAGTACTAGCGGGACTGCAGATACGCAGTATTTT
j_gene: TRBJ2-3; d_gene: -; abundance: -; v_gene: TRBV7-6; CDR3aa: CASSLAGARTDTQYF; CDR3nt: TGTGCCAGCAGCTTAGCGGGAGCGCGCACAGATACGCAGTATTTT
j_gene: TRBJ1-3; d_gene: -; abundance: -; v_gene: TRBV20-1; CDR3aa: CSATSSGNTIYF; CDR3nt: TGCAGTGCTACGAGCTCTGGAAACACCATATATTTT
j_gene: TRBJ2-7; d_gene: -; abundance: many; v_gene: TRBV6-2/TRBV6-3; CDR3aa: CASSYDGVAGPYEQYF; CDR3nt: TGTGCCAGCAGTTACGACGGAGTGGCGGGACCCTACGAGCAGTACTTC
j_gene: TRBJ2-6; d_gene: -; abundance: -; v_gene: TRBV6-1; CDR3aa: CASSDPFKAGANVLTF; CDR3nt: TGTGCCAGCAGTGATCCCTTCAAGGCTGGGGCCAACGTCCTGACTTTC
j_gene: TRBJ1-1; d_gene: -; abundance: many; v_gene: TRBV5-5; CDR3aa: CASSAKPGIAGNTEAFF; CDR3nt: TGTGCCAGCAGCGCGAAACCCGGGATCGCGGGGAACACTGAAGCTTTCTTT
j_gene: TRBJ2-7; d_gene: -; abundance: many; v_gene: TRBV7-9; CDR3aa: CASSLARYEQYF; CDR3nt: TGTGCCAGCAGCTTAGCACGCTACGAGCAGTACTTC